The source of this TCR beta chain is a study of human T cells and chemical hapten exposure (dated by TCRdb to the early 2020s). Concerning the study at large: For sensitization, 2% DPC in acetone was applied to a roughly 2 cm by roughly 2 cm area of upper inner arm skin. Throughout the study period of roughly 24 weeks, patients also received therapeutic DPC doses to the scalp every week. Patch testing was done on the upper back using Finn chambers containing 0.01% DPC, and results were scored after 6 days according to International Contact Dermatitis Research Group standards. Most of the patients in the cohort were female, and the cohort covered alopecia areata with under or over 50% scalp involvement, alopecia totalis and alopecia universalis. Libraries were combined into a pool for sequencing, and differences in TCR yield between samples came mainly from small differences in library volumes within the pool. Peripheral blood TCR repertoire changes were tracked in vivo in alopecia patients during primary and secondary sensitization to the hapten diphenylcyclopropenone (DPC). Blood samples were taken from patients before sensitization (week 0) and then at 2, 6 and about 24 weeks after DPC sensitization. Approximately 28 alopecia patients gave blood for TCR sequencing at one to four time points (pre-sensitization, 2, 6 and 24 weeks).

Libraries were prepared through RACE. The instrument given in TCRdb is NextSeq 500. During library preparation, unique molecular identifiers were attached to individual cDNA molecules so that TCRs could be counted quantitatively and reproducibly. Each blood RNA sample was used to sequence both TCR alpha and TCR beta chains. Per the source publication's procedure: A median of around 96,000 TCRs per sample was observed, with a range of about 23,224 to 750,000. The Decombinator software suite was used to annotate V, J and CDR3 in the TCR reads. For the PS versus PT1 abundance plots, all samples were subsampled to the same number of TCRs (28,000). TCRs were defined as expanded if absent before sensitization and observed at least eight times at the 2-week time point. In TCRdb, the public reads were trimmed at Q25 with fastp and aligned with MiXCR, with productive beta chains retained. Rows with a matching CDR3 protein are joined into one entry that keeps the most common DNA and genes. The V and J calls come from TCRdb's annotation, not from the publication. Within this sample are 75,000 to 100,000 distinct CDR3 sequences, with 12% of them counted one time only. The ten largest account for over 2% of the sample.

This clonotype was seen a handful of times. This receptor's antigen is unknown. No quality values exist for individual bases; no much larger clone is one base distant. What this sample's time point label stands for: patch test 1, 2 weeks after DPC sensitization. Interpreted using the paper, the treatment or condition label stands for: therapeutic diphenylcyclopropenone sensitization with weekly scalp DPC. At every patch-test visit, the blood draw took place before the patch test was put on. Patients were eligible if aged 18 to 70, diagnosed with alopecia and judged suitable for DPC therapy, and pregnant patients were excluded. Unfractionated whole blood was collected in Tempus Blood RNA tubes, and total RNA was extracted from that blood. General conclusions and limits of the study: After repeated subsampling, the strength of the expansion versus patch-test correlation and the threshold at which it became significant changed. The number of TCRs above 1 in 1000 frequency did not change with DPC sensitization; there was no evidence of global repertoire structure alterations. Compared with pre-sensitization or healthy control sets, expanded TCRs formed significantly more large CDR3 similarity clusters, which is consistent with antigen-driven responses. A positive correlation was found between the number of PT1 expanded TCRs and patch test score, with significance reached at thresholds 8, 16 and 32 but not 4. Because all patients had alopecia, a presumed autoimmune disease, the immune response of the patients might differ from that of healthy individuals.

CDR1 and CDR2 were assigned from the germline V gene (reference sequence) as MNHEY and SMNVEV. V loses 8 bases of germline sequence and J loses 7 bases, and the interval between the two ends is 12 bases. Spanning cysteine to phenylalanine, the CDR3 consists of 13 amino acids. Only the CDR3 portion is preserved as DNA: 39 bases, with reading frame beginning at the first base. The TCR originated in a woman between 40 and 55 years old with alopecia areata. Some clones in this sample may be carry-over from other donors' samples. The sequence joins TRBV27 to TRBJ1-6, with no reliable assignment of the D segment. Source: whole blood, taken in connection with sensitization to the hapten diphenylcyclopropenone (DPC). Here the CDR3 is given as CASGSAQNSPLHF. The nucleotides read TGTGCCAGCGGTTCGGCCCAAAATTCACCCCTCCACTTT.